This T cell receptor beta chain was retrieved from a study of OX40 agonist ivuxolimab in advanced cancers. Whole-study findings and limits: CD4+ and CD8+ blood T cells expanded clonally by week 6 at 0.1 to 3.0 mg/kg.

V was clipped by 6 bases and J by 2 bases, with 14 bases between them. The CDR3 consists of 15 residues. CDR1 and CDR2 from the germline V gene are SGHVS and FNYEAQ. Note on this clone: Its antigen is unidentified.

Measured with immunoSEQ multiplex PCR; TCRdb has only the in-frame clones, and not every one. The sample shows approximately 53,000 clones, 80% to 95% of them seen only once. The receptor was derived from an adult with an advanced solid tumor such as melanoma, head and neck, liver or kidney cancer. V usage is TRBV7-6 and J usage is TRBJ2-1, with a tentative D call TRBD2 (5 bases). The sequences come from CD4+ or CD8+ T cells sorted from blood, collected in a trial of the OX40 agonist ivuxolimab. CDR3 in amino acids: CASSFSVSTYNEQFF. Here the CDR3 DNA reads TGTGCCAGCAGTTTTAGCGTTTCCACCTACAATGAGCAGTTCTTC.